Each of the 15 T cell receptor beta chains below was sequenced from the same sample in a study of tumor-infiltrating lymphocytes in localized non-small cell lung cancer (dated by TCRdb to about 2021). The protocol used for the library was the immunoSEQ multiplex PCR assay. The table was pulled from immuneACCESS by TCRdb, which kept in-frame rearrangements only. Such tables lose some clones; where checked, under half of the loss comes from unresolved V genes, and the rest has no known cause. The sample yields 15,000 to 20,000 clones; more than 60% were counted once. Clones ranked in the top ten supply about 6% of the sample. The source material was lung tumor tissue. The receptors here all came from a human donor with non-small cell lung cancer.

This clone was seen only once. V gene TRBV30 combines with J gene TRBJ1-3; no reliable D call. Trimming took 2 bases from V and 7 from J, leaving 6 bases between them. In germline, CDR1 is GTSNPN, CDR2 SVGIG (reference sequence). This CDR3 spans 11 amino acids. The CDR3 is CAWSKGNTIYF. The DNA for the CDR3 is TGTGCCTGGAGTAAAGGGAACACCATATATTTT.

V and J are TRBV7-6 and TRBJ2-2; tentatively, D is TRBD1 (5 bases). Germline V lookup: CDR1 SGHVS, CDR2 FNYEAQ. The CDR3 extends over 15 amino acids. V lost 7 bases, J lost 6 bases, and 18 bases lay in between. The CDR3 DNA is TGTGCCAGCACCCAATCCGCCAGGGTAGCCGGGGAGCTGTTTTTT. As protein: CASTQSARVAGELFF.

The chain joins TRBV11-1 to TRBJ2-3, with D possibly being TRBD1 (6 bases). The germline V gene has CDR1 SGHAT and CDR2 FQDESV (reference sequence). With 3 bases removed from V and 3 bases from J, the gap between germline ends came to 13 bases. The CDR3 has 15 residues. The CDR3 bases are TGTGCCAGCAGCTTCAGTACAGGGATGACAGATACGCAGTATTTT. It yields the protein CASSFSTGMTDTQYF.

This chain links TRBV30 with TRBJ1-4; unclear D gene. V was trimmed by 0 bases and J by 5 bases, leaving 7 bases between them. The germline gives CDR1 GTSNPN, CDR2 SVGIG (reference sequence). This CDR3 comprises 13 residues. CDR3 sequence (DNA): TGTGCCTGGAGTGTACGGGTGAATGAAAAACTGTTTTTT. Translation gives CAWSVRVNEKLFF.

This CDR3 is CASSYSNPSGRHEQYF. In nucleotides, the CDR3 is TGTGCCAGCAGTTACTCGAACCCTAGCGGGAGACACGAGCAGTACTTC. The rearrangement links TRBV6-5 to TRBJ2-5, with 10 bases lining up with TRBD2. TRBJ2-7 matches the DNA end more closely, so the J call is doubtful. The CDR3 loop spans 16 amino acids. The germline CDR1 and CDR2 sequences are MNHEY and SVGAGI.

This clone was picked up a small number of times. DNA for the CDR3: TGTGCCAGTAGTGCAAACCATCCGGGGGTCAACACTGAAGCTTTCTTT. This codes for CASSANHPGVNTEAFF. The chain employs TRBV19 and TRBJ1-1, with D maybe TRBD1 (5 bases). The CDR3 is made up of 16 amino acids. The V end lost 5 bases, the J end lost 2 bases, and 18 bases lay between the germline ends. CDR1 is LNHDA and CDR2 is SQIVND in the germline V gene (reference sequence).

The V call is TRBV27, the J call TRBJ2-7; 10 positions agree with TRBD1. There are 17 residues in the CDR3. V gave up 2 bases and J gave up 3 bases; unmatched junction bases: 10. Germline V CDR1 and CDR2: MNHEY, SMNVEV (reference sequence). CDR3 region: CASSLGWGTGENYEQYF. The CDR3 region has the DNA TGTGCCAGCAGTTTAGGGTGGGGGACAGGGGAAAACTACGAGCAGTACTTC.

V usage is TRBV10-3 and J usage is TRBJ2-7, with TRBD2 matching 8 bases. The trim removed 6 bases at V and 2 bases at J, leaving 6 bases unmatched. Germline V gene data show CDR1 as ENHRY and CDR2 as SYGVKD. The CDR3 spans 14 residues. Here the CDR3 reads CAIRSAGAPYEQYF. The DNA for the CDR3 is TGTGCCATCAGGTCAGCGGGAGCCCCCTACGAGCAGTACTTC.

The chain is built from TRBV18 and TRBJ2-7; D is perhaps TRBD2 (5 bases). The CDR3 loop spans 12 amino acids. Germline CDR1 reads KGHSH; CDR2 reads LQKENI. V was cut by 3 bases and J by 6 bases, with 9 bases left in between. CDR3 DNA: TGTGCCAGCTCACCCGTTCGGGGCGAGCAGTACTTC. Translated: CASSPVRGEQYF. The full variable domain, rest sourced from reference TRBV18 and TRBJ2-7, is NAGVMQNPRHLVRRRGQEARLRCSPMKGHSHVYWYRQLPEEGLKFMVYLQKENIIDESGMPKERFSAEFPKEGPSILRIQQVVRGDSAAYFCASSPVRGEQYFGPGTRLTVT.

The chain uses TRBV30 and TRBJ1-2, with D possibly matching TRBD1 (5 bases). The CDR3 runs 11 residues. Germline V gene data show CDR1 as GTSNPN and CDR2 as SVGIG (reference sequence). V lost 4 bases and J 8 bases, leaving 11 bases between the germline ends. The CDR3 region has the DNA TGTGCCTGGAACGGGGGGGGAGGCTACACCTTC. It is translated as CAWNGGGGYTF.

CDR3 DNA: TGTGCCAGCAGCTTTCGGAGCTTGCCCGAGCAGTACTTC. Translated: CASSFRSLPEQYF. The chain is built from TRBV7-9 and TRBJ2-7; D unclear. Trimming removed 3 bases from V and 6 bases from J, with 12 bases in between. The CDR3 is 13 residues long. Germline-derived CDR1 and CDR2 are SEHNR and FQNEAQ (reference sequence).

The CDR3 region is CASSESTLGGDTQYF. CDR3 sequence (DNA): TGCGCCAGCAGTGAGTCGACCCTGGGAGGAGATACGCAGTATTTT. This sequence joins TRBV10-1 and TRBJ2-3; D might be TRBD2 (6 bases). The V gene's germline CDR1 is WNHNN and CDR2 SYGVQD (reference sequence). This CDR3 spans 15 amino acids. Trimming cost V 0 bases and J 5 bases, with 12 bases left between them.

This chain joins TRBV30 and TRBJ1-4; D might be TRBD1 (5 bases). This CDR3 is built from 13 residues. Germline loops: CDR1 GTSNPN, CDR2 SVGIG (reference sequence). V was trimmed by 4 bases and J by 5 bases, leaving 11 bases between them. The CDR3 loop reads CAWTGGANEKLFF. In nucleotides, the CDR3 is TGTGCCTGGACGGGGGGAGCCAATGAAAAACTGTTTTTT.

This clone was seen only a few times. The rearrangement uses TRBV7-8 and TRBJ2-1, with D maybe TRBD2 (6 bases). The V and J ends lost 2 bases and 4 bases respectively, with 9 bases between them. Germline V gene lookup returns CDR1 SGHVS and CDR2 FQNEAQ. CDR3 length: 14 residues. This chain's CDR3 is CASSLSGFYNEQFF. The CDR3 DNA reads TGTGCCAGCAGCTTAAGCGGGTTTTACAATGAGCAGTTCTTC.

This clone came up once. The chain recombines TRBV29-1 with TRBJ1-2; TRBD1 might be the D (6 bases). Germline-derived CDR1 and CDR2 are SQVTM and ANQGSEA. V was trimmed by 6 bases and J by 3 bases, leaving 14 bases between them. The CDR3 length is 13 residues. CDR3 nucleotide sequence: TGCAGCGTCTTCACAGGGAGTTACTATGGCTACACCTTC. Protein sequence: CSVFTGSYYGYTF.